This TCR beta chain was captured by sequencing in a study of Ad26.COV2.S vaccination and SARS-CoV-2 variants. Broader study findings: Considerable breadth of spike-specific CD8+ and CD4+ T cell responses has reportedly been documented following vaccination. Placebo recipients trailed vaccine recipients in spike-specific TCR breadth.

The germline CDR1 and CDR2 sequences are SGHTA and FQGTGA. The ends lost 5 bases at V and 3 bases at J; junction bases unmatched: 8. The CDR3 runs to 16 residues. Notes on this clone: The antigen is undetermined.

The method was immunoSEQ multiplex PCR; TCRdb's version includes in-frame clones alone and lacks a portion of them. The table records more than 150,000 clones, about 83% of them present only once. The source material was peripheral blood, sampled after recovery from COVID-19. The sequence came from a human donor who had recovered from COVID-19. The rearrangement uses TRBV7-3 and TRBJ2-2, with 8 bases aligning to TRBD2. Here the CDR3 reads CASSNPGAGDTGELFF. In DNA, the CDR3 is TGTGCCAGCAGCAACCCTGGAGCGGGGGACACCGGGGAGCTGTTTTTT.